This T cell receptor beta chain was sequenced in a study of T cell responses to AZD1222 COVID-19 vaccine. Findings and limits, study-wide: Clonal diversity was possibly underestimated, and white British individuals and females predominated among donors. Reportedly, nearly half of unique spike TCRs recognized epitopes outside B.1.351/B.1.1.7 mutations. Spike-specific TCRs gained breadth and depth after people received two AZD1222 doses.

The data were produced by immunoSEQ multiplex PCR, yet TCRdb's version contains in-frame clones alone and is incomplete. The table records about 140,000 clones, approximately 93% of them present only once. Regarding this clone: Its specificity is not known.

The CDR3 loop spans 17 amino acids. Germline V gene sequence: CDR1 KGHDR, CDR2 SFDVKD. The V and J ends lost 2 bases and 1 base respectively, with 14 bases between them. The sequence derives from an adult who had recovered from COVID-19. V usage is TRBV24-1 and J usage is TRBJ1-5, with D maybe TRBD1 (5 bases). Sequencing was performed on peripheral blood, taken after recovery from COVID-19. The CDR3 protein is CATSDSLMGRSNQPQHF. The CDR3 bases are TGTGCCACCAGTGATTCCCTTATGGGACGGAGCAATCAGCCCCAGCATTTT.